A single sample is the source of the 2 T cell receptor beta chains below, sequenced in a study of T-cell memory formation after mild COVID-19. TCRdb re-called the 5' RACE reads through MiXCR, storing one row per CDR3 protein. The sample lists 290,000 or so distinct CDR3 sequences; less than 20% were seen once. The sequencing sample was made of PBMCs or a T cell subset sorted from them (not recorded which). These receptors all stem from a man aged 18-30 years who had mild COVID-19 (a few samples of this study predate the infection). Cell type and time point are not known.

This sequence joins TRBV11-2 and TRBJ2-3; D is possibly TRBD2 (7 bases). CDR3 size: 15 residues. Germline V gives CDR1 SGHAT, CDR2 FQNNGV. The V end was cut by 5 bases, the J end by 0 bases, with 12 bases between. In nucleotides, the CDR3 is TGTGCCAGCAGCCGGGCGGGGGCGAGCACAGATACGCAGTATTTT. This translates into CASSRAGASTDTQYF.

In nucleotides, the CDR3 is TGTGCCACACAGACGGGGATCTTCGGCGAGCAGTACTTC. It is translated as CATQTGIFGEQYF. The rearrangement uses TRBV6-5 and TRBJ2-7, with D maybe TRBD2 (5 bases). CDR3 length equals 13 residues. The V and J ends lost 10 bases and 6 bases respectively, with 19 bases between them. The germline CDR1 and CDR2 sequences are MNHEY and SVGAGI.